These T cell receptor beta chains were read from a single sample in a study of blood T cell repertoires in COVID-19. Clones were read by immunoSEQ multiplex PCR, and TCRdb kept only the in-frame ones, dropping some. The sample has 130,000 or so clones, roughly 90% seen once. Specimen: peripheral blood. The origin of the receptors is a man aged 50 or older with active or convalescent COVID-19. Each CDR3 is given with its conserved first and last residue. The order of the fields is J gene, CDR3 length, D gene, clone size, V gene, CDR3 protein, CDR3 DNA. A D gene is named only where the DNA matches it firmly. The size of a clone is reported for some rows only, either as once, few or many, or as a class for expanded clones.

J: TRBJ2-7; length: 12; D: .; size: once; V: TRBV28; CDR3: CASSLEVGREYF; DNA: TGTGCCAGCAGTTTAGAGGTCGGTCGGGAGTACTTC
J: TRBJ1-5; length: 13; D: .; size: .; V: TRBV30; CDR3: CAWGGPGNQPQHF; DNA: TGTGCCTGGGGCGGGCCCGGCAATCAGCCCCAGCATTTT
J: TRBJ2-2; length: 19; D: TRBD2; size: few; V: TRBV4-2; CDR3: CASSQGRLAGGVGTGELFF; DNA: TGTGCCAGCAGCCAAGGGAGACTAGCGGGAGGTGTTGGCACCGGGGAGCTGTTTTTT
J: TRBJ1-4; length: 16; D: TRBD1; size: once; V: TRBV5-1; CDR3: CASSRGQGAANEKLFF; DNA: TGCGCCAGCAGCCGTGGACAGGGGGCGGCTAATGAAAAACTGTTTTTT
J: TRBJ1-5; length: 15; D: TRBD1; size: .; V: TRBV7-2; CDR3: CASSPLGTGNQPQHF; DNA: TGTGCCAGCAGCCCGTTGGGGACAGGGAATCAGCCCCAGCATTTT
J: TRBJ1-3; length: 15; D: .; size: .; V: TRBV3-1/TRBV3-2; CDR3: CASSPGHKVLNTIYF; DNA: TGTGCCAGCAGCCCGGGACATAAAGTATTAAACACCATATATTTT
J: TRBJ1-2; length: 14; D: .; size: .; V: TRBV2; CDR3: CASSVQSGFGGYTF; DNA: TGTGCCAGCAGTGTTCAATCGGGGTTCGGTGGCTACACCTTC
J: TRBJ2-7; length: 15; D: .; size: .; V: TRBV5-1; CDR3: CASSLAEGVRHEQYF; DNA: TGCGCCAGCAGCTTGGCCGAAGGGGTGAGGCACGAGCAGTACTTC
J: TRBJ1-1; length: 13; D: TRBD1; size: .; V: TRBV12-3/TRBV12-4; CDR3: CASSDRGRTEAFF; DNA: TGTGCCAGCAGTGACAGGGGGCGGACTGAAGCTTTCTTT
J: TRBJ2-7; length: 18; D: TRBD1; size: .; V: TRBV5-5; CDR3: CASSFFSSGQGISYEQYF; DNA: TGTGCCAGCAGCTTCTTTTCCTCGGGACAGGGGATCTCCTACGAGCAGTACTTC
J: TRBJ2-1; length: 15; D: TRBD2; size: .; V: TRBV6-5; CDR3: CASSIASGAYNEQFF; DNA: TGTGCCAGCAGTATAGCTAGCGGGGCCTACAATGAGCAGTTCTTC
J: TRBJ1-2; length: 17; D: TRBD1; size: .; V: TRBV20-1; CDR3: CSASPGQGLQPNYGYTF; DNA: TGCAGTGCTAGTCCGGGACAGGGGCTCCAACCTAACTATGGCTACACCTTC
J: TRBJ1-1; length: 14; D: .; size: .; V: TRBV11-2; CDR3: CASSLDRAPSEAFF; DNA: TGTGCCAGCAGCTTAGACAGGGCACCCTCTGAAGCTTTCTTT
J: TRBJ2-2; length: 17; D: TRBD1; size: .; V: TRBV19; CDR3: CASSIGGTASITGELFF; DNA: TGTGCCAGTAGTATAGGGGGGACAGCCTCGATCACCGGGGAGCTGTTTTTT
J: TRBJ1-1; length: 15; D: TRBD1; size: .; V: TRBV9; CDR3: CASSDYRGENTEAFF; DNA: TGTGCCAGCAGCGACTACAGGGGCGAGAACACTGAAGCTTTCTTT
J: TRBJ2-3; length: 16; D: TRBD1; size: .; V: TRBV19; CDR3: CASSLTGGAGTDTQYF; DNA: TGTGCCAGTAGTCTCACAGGGGGCGCCGGCACAGATACGCAGTATTTT
J: TRBJ2-7; length: 15; D: TRBD2; size: .; V: TRBV5-4; CDR3: CASSLTSGSLGEQYF; DNA: TGTGCCAGCAGCTTAACTAGCGGGAGTCTGGGCGAGCAGTACTTC
J: TRBJ2-1; length: 17; D: TRBD1; size: .; V: TRBV11-3; CDR3: CASSPGGGQGASDEQFF; DNA: TGTGCCAGCAGCCCAGGAGGGGGACAGGGGGCCAGTGATGAGCAGTTCTTC
J: TRBJ2-3; length: 15; D: TRBD2; size: .; V: TRBV27; CDR3: CASSPNSGSGYTQYF; DNA: TGTGCCAGCAGTCCTAATAGCGGGAGTGGGTATACGCAGTATTTT
J: TRBJ2-7; length: 13; D: TRBD1; size: .; V: TRBV13; CDR3: CASSSDRGYEQYF; DNA: TGTGCCAGCAGCTCTGACAGGGGCTACGAGCAGTACTTC